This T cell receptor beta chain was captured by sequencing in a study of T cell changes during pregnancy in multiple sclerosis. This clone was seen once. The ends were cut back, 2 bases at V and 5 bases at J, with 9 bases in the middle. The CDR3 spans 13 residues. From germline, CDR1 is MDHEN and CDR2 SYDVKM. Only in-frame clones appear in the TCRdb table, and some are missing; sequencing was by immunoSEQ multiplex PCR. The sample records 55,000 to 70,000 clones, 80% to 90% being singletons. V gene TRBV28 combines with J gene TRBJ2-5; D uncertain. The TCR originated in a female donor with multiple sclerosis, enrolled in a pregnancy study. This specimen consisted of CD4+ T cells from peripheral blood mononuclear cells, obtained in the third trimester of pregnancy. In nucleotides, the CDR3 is TGTGCCAGCAGTTTAGTTAGTCTGGAGACCCAGTACTTC. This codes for CASSLVSLETQYF. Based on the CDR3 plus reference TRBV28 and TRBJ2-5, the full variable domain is DVKVTQSSRYLVKRTGEKVFLECVQDMDHENMFWYRQDPGLGLRLIYFSYDVKMKEKGDIPEGYSVSREKKERFSLILESASTNQTSMYLCASSLVSLETQYFGPGTRLLVL.